These 22 T cell receptor beta chains originate from one sample sequenced in a study of Graves' ophthalmopathy and Graves' hyperthyroidism. RNA transcripts served as template for amplifying TCR beta CDR3 sequences. RT-PCR was first run with HTBI primers, then multiplex PCR in a second round. TCRdb analysed the multiplex PCR reads with MiXCR anew, one entry per CDR3 protein. The table shows under 400,000 distinct CDR3 sequences, with roughly a sixth occurring only once. Sequencing was done on a sample of peripheral blood. The receptors shown here come from an adult man with Graves' ophthalmopathy.

This clonotype was recorded many times. The chain couples TRBV5-1 to TRBJ2-7; the D gene is possibly TRBD1 (6 bases). Trimming pared 4 bases from V and 3 bases from J, leaving 14 bases between. The CDR3 is 14 residues long. Germline lookup yields CDR1 SGHRS and CDR2 YFSETQ. The CDR3 loop is CASSRGHSNYEQYF. The CDR3 coding sequence is TGCGCCAGCAGCCGGGGACATAGTAACTACGAGCAGTACTTC. The whole variable domain, filled in from reference TRBV5-1 and TRBJ2-7, reads KAGVTQTPRYLIKTRGQQVTLSCSPISGHRSVSWYQQTPGQGLQFLFEYFSETQRNKGNFPGRFSGRQFSNSRSEMNVSTLELGDSALYLCASSRGHSNYEQYFGPGTRLTVT.

This clonotype was seen many times. The gene calls are TRBV7-9 and TRBJ2-5; no firm D call. Deletions cut 7 bases from V and 5 bases from J, with 20 bases between. Germline CDR1 and CDR2: SEHNR and FQNEAQ (reference sequence). CDR3 length: 15 amino acids. This CDR3 is CASNRYSNFGETQYF. CDR3 nucleotide sequence: TGTGCCAGCAATCGGTACAGCAACTTCGGGGAGACCCAGTACTTC.

The chain joins TRBV6-2 or TRBV6-3 to TRBJ2-2; D unclear. Germline CDR1 is MNHEY and CDR2 is SVGEGT. The CDR3 extends over 11 amino acids. The ends were cut back, 7 bases at V and 9 bases at J, with 9 bases in the middle. This CDR3 is CASTKAWELFF. The DNA of the CDR3 is TGTGCCAGCACCAAAGCGTGGGAGCTGTTTTTT.

This clonotype was detected ten times or more. The chain couples TRBV7-9 to TRBJ1-1; TRBD1 matches 7 bases. The CDR3 has 14 residues. CDR1 SEHNR and CDR2 FQNEAQ come from the germline V gene (reference sequence). With 5 bases clipped from V and 4 bases from J, the junction kept 7 bases outside the gene matches. Here the CDR3 reads CASSPPTGVTEAFF. CDR3 coding DNA: TGTGCCAGCAGCCCCCCCACAGGGGTCACTGAAGCTTTCTTT.

This clonotype was observed a few times. A much bigger clone sits one base away, suggesting this may be a read error. The chain combines TRBV27 with TRBJ1-1, with a possible D match to TRBD1 (5 bases). The CDR3 is 15 amino acids. The germline CDR1 and CDR2 sequences are MNHEY and SMNVEV (reference sequence). In DNA, the CDR3 is TGTGTCAGCAGATCCAGGGACTTAGCAAACACTGAAGCTTTCTTT. This gives the protein CVSRSRDLANTEAFF.

This clonotype was counted at least ten times. The V call is TRBV20-1, the J call TRBJ2-7; 8 bases map to TRBD1. Germline CDR1 DFQATT, CDR2 SNEGSKA (reference sequence). Germline trimming cut 2 bases from V and 6 bases from J; bases unmatched to any gene: 3. This CDR3 spans 12 amino acids. CDR3 coding DNA: TGCAGTGCTAGACAGGGGGCGGGCGAGCAGTACTTC. Translation: CSARQGAGEQYF.

In this sample, this clonotype turned up many times. V gene TRBV11-2 combines with J gene TRBJ2-7; 11 nucleotides line up with TRBD2. The CDR3 loop spans 16 amino acids. Germline CDR1 SGHAT, CDR2 FQNNGV. The V segment lost 1 base and the J segment 0 bases; nucleotides outside the gene matches: 2. The CDR3 loop reads CASSLGLAGGSYEQYF. As DNA, the CDR3 is TGTGCCAGCAGCTTAGGGCTAGCGGGGGGCTCCTACGAGCAGTACTTC. Full variable domain (rest looked up from reference TRBV11-2 and TRBJ2-7): EAGVAQSPRYKIIEKRQSVAFWCNPISGHATLYWYQQILGQGPKLLIQFQNNGVVDDSQLPKDRFSAERLKGVDSTLKIQPAKLEDSAVYLCASSLGLAGGSYEQYFGPGTRLTVT.

This clonotype occurred many times. The chain employs TRBV20-1 and TRBJ2-5, with 10 nucleotides matching TRBD2. The CDR3 sequence is 16 residues long. The V gene's germline CDR1 is DFQATT and CDR2 SNEGSKA (reference sequence). V was pared by 6 bases and J by 5 bases, with 15 bases of the junction left unmatched. The CDR3 DNA reads TGCAGTGCGAATAAACCGGGACTAGCGATTGGGGAGACCCAGTACTTC. Its protein product is CSANKPGLAIGETQYF.

This clonotype was recorded at least ten times. The chain joins TRBV6-5 to TRBJ1-2; TRBD1 aligns across 8 bases. V dropped 6 bases and J dropped 3; count of bases not matched to a gene: 6. Germline V lookup: CDR1 MNHEY, CDR2 SVGAGI. This CDR3 contains 14 residues. The CDR3 DNA sequence: TGTGCCAGCAGCGTGACAGGGGCCGACTATGGCTACACCTTC. The encoded protein is CASSVTGADYGYTF.

This clonotype appeared many times. The chain couples TRBV20-1 to TRBJ1-6; TRBD1 aligns across 9 bases. Looked up from germline, CDR1 is DFQATT and CDR2 is SNEGSKA (reference sequence). With V trimmed by 3 bases and J by 7 bases, 4 bases remained unmatched. The CDR3 covers 14 residues. This chain's CDR3 is CSARLDRGNSPLHF. DNA for the CDR3: TGCAGTGCTAGGCTCGACAGGGGGAATTCACCCCTCCACTTT.

In this sample, this clonotype turned up many times. CDR3 DNA: TGTGCCAGCAGTTTAGCGGGTGGGCAAAGCTACGAGCAGTACTTC. Amino acids: CASSLAGGQSYEQYF. This sequence joins TRBV12-3 or TRBV12-4 and TRBJ2-7; the D is unclear. The CDR3 consists of 15 residues. Trimming left V 0 bases short and J 3 bases short, with 12 bases between.

This clonotype was picked up many times. In DNA form, the CDR3 reads TGCAGCGTCACCATTGGGGCTAACACTGAAGCTTTCTTT. Translating gives CSVTIGANTEAFF. This chain joins TRBV29-1 and TRBJ1-1, with D possibly TRBD1 on 5 matching bases. CDR1 and CDR2 (germline): SQVTM, ANQGSEA. The CDR3 contains 13 residues. V dropped 6 bases and J dropped 2 bases, with 13 bases sitting between them.

This clonotype came up many times. CDR3 DNA sequence: TGTGCCAGCGATGCCCCGGGACACATCTATGGCTACACCTTC. It specifies CASDAPGHIYGYTF. The chain couples TRBV28 to TRBJ1-2, with TRBD1 as a possible D gene (6 bases). Germline CDR1 is MDHEN and CDR2 is SYDVKM. The CDR3 length is 14 residues. Trimming took 8 bases from V and 4 from J, leaving 17 bases between them.

The sample holds many counts of this clonotype. The chain recombines TRBV6-1 with TRBJ1-2; D uncertain. Trimming shortened V by 2 bases and J by 0 bases, and 10 bases separated the two germline ends. Germline V CDR1 and CDR2: MNHNS, SASEGT. CDR3 length equals 15 residues. The CDR3 sequence: CASSERPTSNYGYTF. CDR3 nucleotides: TGTGCCAGCAGTGAACGACCAACTTCTAACTATGGCTACACCTTC.

This rearrangement joins TRBV6-2 or TRBV6-3 to TRBJ2-7, with 8 bases fitting TRBD1. The J segment lost 4 bases and the V segment lost 5 bases, leaving 10 bases of the junction unmatched. CDR3 length: 15 residues. Germline lookup yields CDR1 MNHEY and CDR2 SVGEGT. This CDR3 reads CASSQTLDRAYEQYF. CDR3 bases: TGTGCCAGCAGTCAAACCCTGGACAGGGCTTACGAGCAGTACTTC.

This clonotype was counted many times. This chain links TRBV29-1 with TRBJ2-5, with 14 nucleotides matching TRBD2. Unmatched junction bases numbered 23, after V lost 0 bases and J lost 5 bases. The CDR3 loop spans 22 amino acids. Germline V lookup: CDR1 SQVTM, CDR2 ANQGSEA. The CDR3 loop reads CSVEDPGLPTSGRASPPETQYF. In DNA form, the CDR3 reads TGCAGCGTTGAAGATCCAGGGTTACCGACTAGCGGGAGGGCCTCCCCCCCTGAGACCCAGTACTTC.

This clonotype was found once. As DNA, the CDR3 is TGTGCCAGCAGTTACTCGACTAGCGGGAGCGGGGAGACCCAGTACTTC. Its protein is CASSYSTSGSGETQYF. This rearrangement joins TRBV6-5 to TRBJ2-5; TRBD2 agrees at 12 bases. V gave up 0 bases and J gave up 5 bases; unmatched junction bases: 4. The germline CDR1 and CDR2 sequences are MNHEY and SVGAGI. The length of the CDR3 is 16 residues.

In this sample, this clonotype turned up many times. The rearrangement uses TRBV6-7 and TRBJ2-7; 7 positions agree with TRBD1. TRBV6-7 is an ORF, and what it does is uncertain. V shed 0 bases, J shed 2 bases, and the junction held 10 bases outside the gene matches. The CDR3 loop spans 17 amino acids. The CDR3 is CASSYSYPGTAAYEQYF. The CDR3 coding sequence is TGTGCCAGCAGTTACTCATACCCCGGGACAGCTGCCTACGAGCAGTACTTC.

This clonotype was picked up many times. The chain combines TRBV6-1 with TRBJ2-5; tentative D call: TRBD2 (6 bases). The CDR3 extends over 15 amino acids. With 7 bases removed from V and 7 bases from J, the gap between germline ends came to 22 bases. Germline lookup yields CDR1 MNHNS and CDR2 SASEGT. This CDR3 is CASTRETRGIGTQYF. CDR3 coding DNA: TGTGCCAGCACCCGAGAGACCCGCGGGATTGGGACCCAGTACTTC.

This clonotype occurred many times. This rearrangement joins TRBV20-1 to TRBJ2-5; TRBD1 is a possible D gene (6 bases). Germline V gene data show CDR1 as DFQATT and CDR2 as SNEGSKA (reference sequence). The V end was cut by 3 bases, the J end by 2 bases, with 10 bases between. The CDR3 loop spans 13 amino acids. Written as DNA, the CDR3 is TGCAGTGCTAGCCGGACAGAGCAAGAGACCCAGTACTTC. This sequence encodes CSASRTEQETQYF.

The rearrangement links TRBV27 to TRBJ1-2; the D is unclear. Germline V gives CDR1 MNHEY, CDR2 SMNVEV (reference sequence). This CDR3 is built from 14 residues. Trimming cost V 5 bases and J 7 bases, with 17 bases left between them. The CDR3 coding sequence is TGTGCCAGCAGTACCTTGCCCATTCTATCTGGCTACACCTTC. This sequence encodes CASSTLPILSGYTF.

The count of this clonotype is one. The rearrangement uses TRBV12-3 or TRBV12-4 and TRBJ2-5; 9 bases match TRBD1. The V segment lost 5 bases and the J segment 5 bases; nucleotides outside the gene matches: 9. The CDR3 spans 15 residues. The CDR3 nucleotides read TGTGCCAGCAGTGACCGGGACAGGGCCCAGGAGACCCAGTACTTC. Amino acids: CASSDRDRAQETQYF.